These 29 T cell receptor beta chains were sequenced from one sample in a study of radiotherapy plus CTLA-4 blockade in lung cancer. Only in-frame clones appear in the TCRdb table, and some are missing; sequencing was by immunoSEQ multiplex PCR. The profile shows tens of thousands of clones, about three quarters of them singletons. Sequenced material: peripheral blood, taken from a patient treated with radiotherapy plus ipilimumab. The receptors derive from a human donor with non-small cell lung cancer whose response to radiotherapy plus ipilimumab could not be evaluated.

The chain joins TRBV15 to TRBJ1-2; 10 bases match TRBD1. The length of the CDR3 is 18 residues. The V and J ends lost 0 bases and 0 bases, in that order; junction bases with no gene match: 7. From germline, CDR1 is LNHNV and CDR2 YYDKDF (reference sequence). The CDR3 bases are TGTGCCACCAGCAGAGATCGAGGGACAGGGGCCGCTAACTATGGCTACACCTTC. It encodes CATSRDRGTGAANYGYTF.

The CDR3, as DNA: TGTGCCAGTAGTACCTTTGGACAGCCAAGCACAGATACGCAGTATTTT. Encoded protein: CASSTFGQPSTDTQYF. The rearrangement joins TRBV19 to TRBJ2-3, with D maybe TRBD1 (6 bases). V was cut by 4 bases and J by 0 bases, with 14 bases left in between. Germline V CDR1 and CDR2: LNHDA, SQIVND (reference sequence). CDR3 size: 16 residues.

The chain carries TRBV7-2 and TRBJ2-5, with a weak D call TRBD2 (5 bases). The germline V and J ends were trimmed by 1 base and 4 bases, with 10 bases remaining between them. CDR3 length equals 14 residues. CDR1 and CDR2 from the germline V gene are SGHTA and FQGNSA. Written as DNA, the CDR3 is TGTGCCAGCAGCTTAGATCCTAGCAGAGAGACCCAGTACTTC. Residues: CASSLDPSRETQYF.

The J gene is TRBJ1-1, the V gene TRBV7-2; 9 bases are a match to TRBD1. Germline loops: CDR1 SGHTA, CDR2 FQGNSA. With 5 bases clipped from V and 6 bases from J, the junction kept 4 bases outside the gene matches. The CDR3 spans 13 residues. The CDR3 DNA is TGTGCCAGCAGCACACAGGGGGCCTCTGAAGCTTTCTTT. Protein sequence: CASSTQGASEAFF. Based on the CDR3 plus reference TRBV7-2 and TRBJ1-1, the full variable domain is GAGVSQSPSNKVTEKGKDVELRCDPISGHTALYWYRQSLGQGLEFLIYFQGNSAPDKSGLPSDRFSAERTGGSVSTLTIQRTQQEDSAVYLCASSTQGASEAFFGQGTRLTVV.

This clone occurred once. The chain links TRBV18 to TRBJ2-3; 7 nucleotides agree with TRBD2. Germline V gene sequence: CDR1 KGHSH, CDR2 LQKENI. The CDR3 is made up of 15 amino acids. Trimming removed 4 bases from V and 5 bases from J; junction bases left unmatched: 9. CDR3 protein: CASSRVGRAGDTQYF. The CDR3, as DNA: TGTGCCAGCTCACGTGTGGGGAGGGCCGGAGATACGCAGTATTTT.

The chain uses TRBV19 and TRBJ1-5; no firm D call. V gave up 3 bases and J gave up 0 bases, with 15 bases separating them. Germline CDR1 and CDR2: LNHDA and SQIVND (reference sequence). There are 17 residues in the CDR3. The CDR3 reads CASSISGRRYSNQPQHF. DNA of the CDR3: TGTGCCAGTAGTATCTCGGGTCGCCGATATAGCAATCAGCCCCAGCATTTT.

The gene calls are TRBV5-6 and TRBJ2-5; 7 bases map to TRBD2. Germline values: CDR1 SGHDT, CDR2 YYEEEE. V lost 0 bases and J lost 11; bases outside the gene matches: 7. CDR3 length: 13 amino acids. The CDR3: CASSLGLAGEQYF. The CDR3 nucleotides read TGTGCCAGCAGCTTGGGACTAGCTGGAGAGCAGTACTTC.

This clone appeared a single time. The V and J genes are TRBV5-1 and TRBJ2-7; the match to TRBD2 covers 8 bases. The germline V gene encodes CDR1 SGHRS and CDR2 YFSETQ. V dropped 0 bases and J dropped 5; count of bases not matched to a gene: 4. The CDR3 contains 14 residues. CDR3 coding DNA: TGCGCCAGCAGCTTGGGAGGACTAGCAAACGAGCAGTACTTC. Translated, it gives CASSLGGLANEQYF.

This clone came up a few times. CDR3 sequence (DNA): TGTGCCAGTAGTAACGGGCAGGGGGATCAGCCCCAGCATTTT. Its translation: CASSNGQGDQPQHF. The chain is built from TRBV19 and TRBJ1-5, with 7 nucleotides matching TRBD1. Germline loops: CDR1 LNHDA, CDR2 SQIVND (reference sequence). With 4 bases clipped from V and 5 bases from J, the junction kept 5 bases outside the gene matches. There are 14 residues in the CDR3.

This chain uses TRBV7-9 with TRBJ1-6; D is unresolved. Germline V lookup: CDR1 SEHNR, CDR2 FQNEAQ (reference sequence). The ends were cut back, 4 bases at V and 1 base at J, with 20 bases in the middle. The CDR3 length is 19 residues. The CDR3 DNA is TGTGCCAGCAGCTCTTTTGGCGGCCCTGCTGGTTCCTATAATTCACCCCTCCACTTT. Translated: CASSSFGGPAGSYNSPLHF.

The chain has TRBV29-1 and TRBJ2-7, with 7 nucleotides matching TRBD2. Trimming removed 4 bases from V and 2 bases from J; junction bases left unmatched: 5. Germline loops: CDR1 SQVTM, CDR2 ANQGSEA. The CDR3 consists of 13 residues. The CDR3 protein is CSVVRGVPYEQYF. The DNA of the CDR3 is TGCAGCGTTGTCCGGGGGGTCCCCTACGAGCAGTACTTC.

This chain links TRBV27 with TRBJ1-1, with unresolved D. Germline V lookup: CDR1 MNHEY, CDR2 SMNVEV (reference sequence). The ends were cut back, 1 base at V and 4 bases at J, with 10 bases in the middle. CDR3 length: 14 residues. DNA of the CDR3: TGTGCCAGCAGTTTATACAGCAGTCTCACTGAAGCTTTCTTT. Translating gives CASSLYSSLTEAFF.

This clone is medium-sized in the sample. This rearrangement joins TRBV7-2 to TRBJ1-5, with a tentative D call TRBD1 (6 bases). The germline gives CDR1 SGHTA, CDR2 FQGNSA. Trimming stripped 4 bases from V and 3 bases from J, with 13 bases between. CDR3 length: 15 amino acids. The CDR3 reads CASSSQGFTNQPQHF. The CDR3, as DNA: TGTGCCAGCAGCTCTCAGGGGTTTACCAATCAGCCCCAGCATTTT.

The V call is TRBV5-1, the J call TRBJ2-2; D is possibly TRBD2 (6 bases). Germline CDR1 reads SGHRS; CDR2 reads YFSETQ. The CDR3 runs 14 residues. V lost 5 bases and J lost 4, with 12 bases in between. CDR3 region: CASSSRGLTGELFF. In DNA, the CDR3 is TGCGCCAGCAGTTCGAGGGGACTCACCGGGGAGCTGTTTTTT.

The rearrangement links TRBV21-1 to TRBJ2-2; TRBD1 is the table's D call, not checked against the DNA. TRBV21-1 is shown as a pseudogene. The CDR3 runs to 12 residues. The CDR3 nucleotides are TGTGCCAGCACCACAGGGACCGGGGAGCTGTTTTTT. Translation: CASTTGTGELFF.

This clone was seen a handful of times. This sequence joins TRBV19 and TRBJ1-4; 7 positions agree with TRBD1. The junction had 4 bases not matched to a gene; V was cut back by 1 base and J by 5 bases. CDR3 length: 15 amino acids. The germline V gene has CDR1 LNHDA and CDR2 SQIVND (reference sequence). The CDR3 spells CASSIGQGENEKLFF. DNA of the CDR3: TGTGCCAGTAGTATAGGACAGGGTGAAAATGAAAAACTGTTTTTT.

The chain uses TRBV27 and TRBJ1-2; 9 nucleotides agree with TRBD1. Per the germline V gene, CDR1 is MNHEY and CDR2 is SMNVEV (reference sequence). This CDR3 region has 15 residues. V shed 4 bases and J 2 bases; nucleotides not matched to a gene: 5. The chain's CDR3 is CASSSTGTGNYGYTF. As DNA, the CDR3 is TGTGCCAGCAGTTCTACCGGGACAGGGAACTATGGCTACACCTTC.

This clone was detected a few times. The CDR3 spells CASSATNEKLFF. CDR3 nucleotides: TGTGCCAGCAGTGCGACTAATGAAAAACTGTTTTTT. The chain carries TRBV28 and TRBJ1-4; no clear D gene. The length of the CDR3 is 12 residues. Looked up from germline, CDR1 is MDHEN and CDR2 is SYDVKM. Between the trimmed V and J ends, which lost 5 bases and 2 bases, there was a span of 3 bases.

The chain couples TRBV7-2 to TRBJ2-7, with D maybe TRBD1 (6 bases). Germline V gives CDR1 SGHTA, CDR2 FQGNSA. Trimming took off 4 bases at V and 5 bases at J, with 12 bases between the two ends. The CDR3 is 13 residues long. This chain's CDR3 is CASSYYRANEQYF. CDR3 sequence (DNA): TGTGCCAGCAGCTATTACAGGGCCAACGAGCAGTACTTC.

J is TRBJ2-3 and V is TRBV5-1, with 7 nucleotides matching TRBD2. Germline values: CDR1 SGHRS, CDR2 YFSETQ. The CDR3 runs to 17 residues. V shed 0 bases and J 1 base; nucleotides not matched to a gene: 8. In DNA, the CDR3 is TGCGCCAGCAGCTTGGCGATGAGGGCGGGAGGCACAGATACGCAGTATTTT. Translation gives CASSLAMRAGGTDTQYF.

The chain combines TRBV27 with TRBJ2-6; 12 bases line up with TRBD1. Germline CDR1 reads MNHEY; CDR2 reads SMNVEV (reference sequence). The CDR3 loop spans 16 amino acids. V lost 6 bases to trimming and J lost 3 bases; unmatched junction nucleotides: 3. DNA for the CDR3: TGTGCCAGCAGGGGACAGGGGGCAGGTGGGGCCAACGTCCTGACTTTC. It is translated as CASRGQGAGGANVLTF.

The gene calls are TRBV6-1 and TRBJ1-5; TRBD1 might be the D (6 bases). The V and J ends lost 6 bases and 3 bases respectively, with 9 bases between them. Germline V gene data show CDR1 as MNHNS and CDR2 as SASEGT. The CDR3 length is 13 residues. The CDR3 DNA follows: TGTGCCAGCAGACGGGACAACAATCAGCCCCAGCATTTT. This gives the protein CASRRDNNQPQHF.

J is TRBJ2-7 and V is TRBV6-5, with D maybe TRBD1 (5 bases). V gave up 4 bases and J gave up 4 bases, with 20 bases separating them. The CDR3 extends over 16 amino acids. Germline values: CDR1 MNHEY, CDR2 SVGAGI. In DNA, the CDR3 is TGTGCCAGCAGTTCACTCGTTGGGCAGGGTCGGTACGAGCAGTACTTC. Translating gives CASSSLVGQGRYEQYF.

The table lists this clone with a few counts. The chain employs TRBV4-2 and TRBJ2-3; D unresolved. The V end was cut by 0 bases, the J end by 0 bases, with 10 bases between. CDR3 length: 16 residues. Per germline, CDR1 LGHNA and CDR2 YNFKEQ. In nucleotides, the CDR3 is TGTGCCAGCAGCCAAGAGTTGCGGTATAGCACAGATACGCAGTATTTT. Protein sequence: CASSQELRYSTDTQYF.

The rearrangement uses TRBV6-1 and TRBJ1-2; D might be TRBD1 (6 bases). CDR3 length: 14 residues. CDR1 and CDR2 (germline): MNHNS, SASEGT. Deletions cut 8 bases from V and 8 bases from J, with 21 bases between. The CDR3 DNA sequence: TGTGCCAGCTCCCCAGGGACACTTTTGGGCGGCTACACCTTC. Encoded protein: CASSPGTLLGGYTF.

A note on this clone: Other DNA sequences in the same sample also yield this CDR3. This chain links TRBV28 with TRBJ2-7; the D is unclear. The V end lost 2 bases, the J end lost 4 bases, and 12 bases lay between the germline ends. The CDR3 extends over 14 amino acids. Germline CDR1 MDHEN, CDR2 SYDVKM. This CDR3 reads CASSLIPSSYEQYF. CDR3 DNA: TGTGCCAGCAGTTTAATCCCGAGCTCTTACGAGCAGTACTTC.

V is TRBV9 and J is TRBJ2-1; possibly TRBD2 for D (5 bases). Germline V lookup: CDR1 SGDLS, CDR2 YYNGEE. V lost 4 bases to trimming and J lost 8 bases, with 13 bases between them. The CDR3 spans 13 residues. CDR3 loop: CASSSSKGDEQFF. The DNA of the CDR3 is TGTGCCAGCAGCTCCTCTAAGGGAGATGAGCAGTTCTTC.

The CDR3 bases are TGTGCCAGCAGTGCCGGGGGGTACGAGCAGTACTTC. Protein sequence: CASSAGGYEQYF. The rearrangement uses TRBV28 and TRBJ2-7; the match to TRBD2 covers 7 bases. CDR1 and CDR2 (germline): MDHEN, SYDVKM. Trimming took 5 bases from V and 4 from J; bases not matched to a gene: 2. The CDR3 contains 12 residues.

The chain carries TRBV4-1 and TRBJ1-1; TRBD1 is a possible D gene (6 bases). The CDR3 spans 15 residues. CDR1 is MGHRA, CDR2 YSYEKL, per germline. The V end was cut by 1 base, the J end by 5 bases, with 14 bases between. The CDR3 sequence: CASSQVRGGSTEAFF. The CDR3 region has the DNA TGCGCCAGCAGCCAAGTCCGCGGGGGCTCGACTGAAGCTTTCTTT.